This T cell receptor beta chain was sequenced for a study of regulatory T cells in long-lasting Graves disease. Time point given: newly diagnosed GD, antithyroid drugs for less than 3 months. RNA from PBMCs was the source of the TCR library. Graves' disease diagnosis followed American Thyroid Association guidelines. In its sample, this clonotype was seen many times. V lost 5 bases, J lost 4 bases, and 4 bases stayed unmatched. In germline, CDR1 is MNHEY, CDR2 SVGEGT. CDR3 length equals 15 residues. Building the TCR beta libraries relied on iRepertoire HTBI primers, and CDR3 regions underwent Arm-PCR. MiXCR was run by TCRdb on the multiplex PCR reads, yielding one entry per CDR3 protein. The sample consists of roughly 220,000 distinct CDR3 sequences, approximately 16% of them appearing once.

The chain is built from TRBV6-2 or TRBV6-3 and TRBJ2-3; 12 bases are a match to TRBD1. The clonotype originates from a female donor with Graves disease. The sample in question was peripheral blood mononuclear cells (PBMCs), obtained at new diagnosis, from a patient treated with antithyroid drugs. CDR3 region: CASSLGTGGADTQYF. The DNA of the CDR3 is TGTGCCAGCAGTCTCGGGACAGGGGGCGCAGATACGCAGTATTTT.